The 4 T cell receptor beta chains below come from one sample, sequenced in a study of neoadjuvant anti-PD-1 for oral cavity cancer. Time point noted: after neoadjuvant nivolumab, at surgical resection. Produced via immunoSEQ multiplex PCR; TCRdb's table is partial and in-frame only. The sample lists 20,000 to 30,000 clones, approximately 27% occurring once. The source material was tumor tissue, sampled after nivolumab (anti-PD-1) treatment. The receptors were sampled from a person aged 35-79 years with oral cavity squamous cell carcinoma.

This clone was seen more than once but under ten times. V and J are TRBV5-1 and TRBJ2-3, with 7 bases fitting TRBD2. The V and J ends lost 0 bases and 2 bases, in that order; junction bases with no gene match: 12. Germline CDR1 reads SGHRS; CDR2 reads YFSETQ. This CDR3 has 18 residues. In DNA, the CDR3 is TGCGCCAGCAGCTTGGATGAGGGTAGGCGGGGGAACACAGATACGCAGTATTTT. The encoded protein is CASSLDEGRRGNTDTQYF.

In its sample, this clone was seen a few times. CDR3 region: CASSSGRYEQYF. CDR3 nucleotide sequence: TGTGCCAGCAGCTCGGGACGCTACGAGCAGTACTTC. V gene TRBV7-6 combines with J gene TRBJ2-7, with D perhaps matching TRBD1 or TRBD2 (5 bases each). The CDR3 has 12 residues. Deletions cut 4 bases from V and 3 bases from J, with 7 bases between. Germline-derived CDR1 and CDR2 are SGHVS and FNYEAQ.

This clone is judged medium-sized (0.01 to 0.1%). The chain joins TRBV12-2 to TRBJ1-1; TRBD1 was called by the table and not checked on the DNA. TRBV12-2 is recorded as a pseudogene. The CDR3 sequence is 13 residues long. The CDR3 bases are TGTGCAAGTCGCCCGTACATGAACACTGAAGCTTTCTTT. Translation: CASRPYMNTEAFF.

The count of this clone is one. V is TRBV4-1 and J is TRBJ1-2; 7 bases map to TRBD1. CDR3 length: 13 residues. The V gene end was trimmed by 4 bases and the J gene end by 2 bases; junction bases not matched to a gene: 1. Germline-derived CDR1 and CDR2 are MGHRA and YSYEKL. CDR3 loop: CASSPGQNYGYTF. The CDR3 DNA reads TGCGCCAGCAGCCCGGGACAGAACTATGGCTACACCTTC.